This T cell receptor (beta chain) was captured by sequencing in a study of neurological immune-mediated disorders. TCRdb fed the 5' RACE reads into MiXCR, producing one record per CDR3 protein. The sample yields around 46,000 distinct CDR3 sequences, roughly 26% seen once. This CDR3 is 18 amino acids long. Per the germline V gene, CDR1 is MNHNY and CDR2 is SVGAGI (reference sequence). The V end lost 8 bases, the J end lost 1 base, and 27 bases lay between the germline ends. The sequenced material came from PBMCs. The receptor comes from a woman aged 65 to 85 in good health. The V gene is TRBV6-6, the J gene TRBJ2-7, with D perhaps assigned TRBD1 or TRBD2 (7 bases each). CDR3: CASRNRGQSGGASYEQYF. CDR3 sequence (DNA): TGTGCCAGCCGGAACAGGGGCCAGTCGGGGGGAGCGTCCTACGAGCAGTACTTC.